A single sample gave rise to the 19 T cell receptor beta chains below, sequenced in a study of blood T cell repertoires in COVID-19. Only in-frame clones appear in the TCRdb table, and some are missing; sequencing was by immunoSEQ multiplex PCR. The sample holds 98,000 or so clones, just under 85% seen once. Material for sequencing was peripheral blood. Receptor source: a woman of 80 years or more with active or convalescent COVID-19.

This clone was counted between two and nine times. CDR3 residues: CASSVTPGTYEQYF. The CDR3 nucleotides are TGTGCCAGCAGCGTAACCCCGGGAACCTACGAGCAGTACTTC. The chain employs TRBV9 and TRBJ2-7, with D perhaps matching TRBD2 (5 bases). The CDR3 has 14 amino acids. The germline V and J ends were trimmed by 1 base and 2 bases, with 10 bases remaining between them. The germline V gene encodes CDR1 SGDLS and CDR2 YYNGEE.

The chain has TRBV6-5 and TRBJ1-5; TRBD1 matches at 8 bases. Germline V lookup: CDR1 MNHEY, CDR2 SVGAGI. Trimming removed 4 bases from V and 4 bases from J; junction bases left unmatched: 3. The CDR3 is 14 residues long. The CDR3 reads CASSFGTGNQPQHF. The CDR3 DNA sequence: TGTGCCAGCAGTTTCGGGACAGGTAATCAGCCCCAGCATTTT.

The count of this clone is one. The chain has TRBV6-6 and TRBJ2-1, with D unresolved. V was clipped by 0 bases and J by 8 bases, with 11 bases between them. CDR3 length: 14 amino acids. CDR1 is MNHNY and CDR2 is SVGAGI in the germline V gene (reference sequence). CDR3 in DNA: TGTGCCAGCAGTTACTCGAGTAGCTCCCATGAGCAGTTCTTC. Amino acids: CASSYSSSSHEQFF.

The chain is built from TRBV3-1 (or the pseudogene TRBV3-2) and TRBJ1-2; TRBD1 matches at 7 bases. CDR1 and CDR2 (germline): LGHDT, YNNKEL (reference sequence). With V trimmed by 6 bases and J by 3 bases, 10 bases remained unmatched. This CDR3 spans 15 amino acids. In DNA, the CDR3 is TGTGCCAGCAGGCCCAGGGGGGCGCCGGACTATGGCTACACCTTC. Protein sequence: CASRPRGAPDYGYTF.

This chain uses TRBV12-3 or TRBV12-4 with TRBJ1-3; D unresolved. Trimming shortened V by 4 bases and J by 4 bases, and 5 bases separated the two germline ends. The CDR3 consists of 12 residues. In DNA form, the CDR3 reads TGTGCCAGCAGTTCGACAGGAAACACCATATATTTT. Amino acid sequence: CASSSTGNTIYF.

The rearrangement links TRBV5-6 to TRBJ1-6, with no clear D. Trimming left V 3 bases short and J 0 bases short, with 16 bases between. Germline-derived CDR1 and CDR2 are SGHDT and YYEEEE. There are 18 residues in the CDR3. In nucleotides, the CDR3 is TGTGCCAGCAGCTATGGTAAGGCAGGCAGCTCCTATAATTCACCCCTCCACTTT. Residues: CASSYGKAGSSYNSPLHF.

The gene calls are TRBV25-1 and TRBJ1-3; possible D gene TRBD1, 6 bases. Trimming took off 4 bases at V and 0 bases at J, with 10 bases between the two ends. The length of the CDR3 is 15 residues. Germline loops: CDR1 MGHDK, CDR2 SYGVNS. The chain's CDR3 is CASSVSGVSGNTIYF. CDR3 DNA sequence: TGTGCCAGCAGTGTTTCAGGGGTCTCTGGAAACACCATATATTTT.

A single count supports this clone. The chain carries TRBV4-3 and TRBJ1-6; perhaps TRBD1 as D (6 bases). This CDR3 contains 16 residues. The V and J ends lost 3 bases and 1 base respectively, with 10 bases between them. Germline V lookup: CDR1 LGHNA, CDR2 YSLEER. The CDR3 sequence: CASSQSQGSYNSPLHF. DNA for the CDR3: TGCGCCAGCAGCCAGAGTCAGGGGTCCTATAATTCACCCCTCCACTTT.

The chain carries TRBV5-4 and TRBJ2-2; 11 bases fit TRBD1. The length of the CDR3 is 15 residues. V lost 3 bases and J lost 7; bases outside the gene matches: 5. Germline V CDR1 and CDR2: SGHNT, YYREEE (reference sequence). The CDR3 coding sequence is TGTGCCAGCAGCTCGGGACAGGGGGGGATCGGGGAGCTGTTTTTT. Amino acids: CASSSGQGGIGELFF.

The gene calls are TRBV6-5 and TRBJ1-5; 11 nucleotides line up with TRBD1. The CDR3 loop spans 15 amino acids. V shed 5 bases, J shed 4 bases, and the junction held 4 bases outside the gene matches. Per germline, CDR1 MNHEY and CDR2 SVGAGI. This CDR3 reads CASSRGTGGNQPQHF. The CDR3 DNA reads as TGTGCCAGCAGTAGGGGGACAGGGGGGAATCAGCCCCAGCATTTT.

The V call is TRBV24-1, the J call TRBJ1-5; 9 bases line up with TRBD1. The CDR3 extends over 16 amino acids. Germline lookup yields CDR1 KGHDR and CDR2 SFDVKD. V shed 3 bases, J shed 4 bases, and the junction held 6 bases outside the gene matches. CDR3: CATSDPGQGANQPQHF. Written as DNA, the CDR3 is TGTGCCACCAGTGATCCGGGACAGGGTGCAAATCAGCCCCAGCATTTT.

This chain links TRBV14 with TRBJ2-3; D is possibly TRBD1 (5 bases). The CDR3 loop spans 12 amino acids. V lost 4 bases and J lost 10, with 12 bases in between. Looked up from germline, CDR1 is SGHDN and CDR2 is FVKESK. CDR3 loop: CASSLVGDAQYF. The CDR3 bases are TGTGCCAGCAGCCTCGTAGGGGATGCGCAGTATTTT.

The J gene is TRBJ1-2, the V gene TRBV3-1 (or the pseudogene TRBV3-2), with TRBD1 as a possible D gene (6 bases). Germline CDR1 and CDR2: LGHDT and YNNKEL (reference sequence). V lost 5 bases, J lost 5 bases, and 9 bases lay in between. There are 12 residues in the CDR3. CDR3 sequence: CASSAGQYGYTF. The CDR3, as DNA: TGTGCCAGCAGCGCCGGACAGTATGGCTACACCTTC.

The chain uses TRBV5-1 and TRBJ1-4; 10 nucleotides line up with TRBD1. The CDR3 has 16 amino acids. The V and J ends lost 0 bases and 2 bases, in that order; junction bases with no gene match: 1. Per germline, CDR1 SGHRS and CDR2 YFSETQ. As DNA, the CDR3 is TGCGCCAGCAGCTTGGCGGACAGGGGGACTAATGAAAAACTGTTTTTT. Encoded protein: CASSLADRGTNEKLFF.

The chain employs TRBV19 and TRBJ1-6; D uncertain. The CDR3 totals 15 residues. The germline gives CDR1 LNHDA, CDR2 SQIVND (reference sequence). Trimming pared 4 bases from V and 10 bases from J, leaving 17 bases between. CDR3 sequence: CASSTTGSGYSPLHF. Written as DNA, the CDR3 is TGTGCCAGTAGTACCACCGGGTCGGGGTACTCACCCCTCCACTTT.

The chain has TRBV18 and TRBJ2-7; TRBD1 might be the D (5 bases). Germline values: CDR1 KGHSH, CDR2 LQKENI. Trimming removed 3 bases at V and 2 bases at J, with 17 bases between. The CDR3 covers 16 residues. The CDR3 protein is CASSPGLQVLTYEQYF. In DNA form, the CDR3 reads TGTGCCAGCTCACCGGGGTTACAGGTACTAACCTACGAGCAGTACTTC.

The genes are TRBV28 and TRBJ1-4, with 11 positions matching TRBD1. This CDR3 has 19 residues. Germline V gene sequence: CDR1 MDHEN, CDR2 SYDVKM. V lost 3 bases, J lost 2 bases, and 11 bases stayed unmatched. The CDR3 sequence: CASSFLHRRDRGTNEKLFF. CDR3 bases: TGTGCCAGCAGTTTTCTTCATCGCCGGGACAGGGGGACTAATGAAAAACTGTTTTTT. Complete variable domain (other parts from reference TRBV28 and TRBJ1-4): DVKVTQSSRYLVKRTGEKVFLECVQDMDHENMFWYRQDPGLGLRLIYFSYDVKMKEKGDIPEGYSVSREKKERFSLILESASTNQTSMYLCASSFLHRRDRGTNEKLFFGSGTQLSVL.

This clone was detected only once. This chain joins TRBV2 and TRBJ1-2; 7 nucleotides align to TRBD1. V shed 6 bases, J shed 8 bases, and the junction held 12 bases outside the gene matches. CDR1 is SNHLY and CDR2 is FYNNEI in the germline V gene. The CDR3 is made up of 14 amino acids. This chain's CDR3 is CASSETGWVGGYTF. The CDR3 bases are TGTGCCAGCAGCGAGACAGGGTGGGTTGGCGGCTACACCTTC.

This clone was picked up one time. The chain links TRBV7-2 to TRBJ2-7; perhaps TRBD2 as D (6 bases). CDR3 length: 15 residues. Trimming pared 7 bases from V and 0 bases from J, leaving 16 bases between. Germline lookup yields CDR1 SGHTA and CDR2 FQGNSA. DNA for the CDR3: TGTGCCAGCACACCCCGGGACTCGAGCTCCTACGAGCAGTACTTC. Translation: CASTPRDSSSYEQYF.